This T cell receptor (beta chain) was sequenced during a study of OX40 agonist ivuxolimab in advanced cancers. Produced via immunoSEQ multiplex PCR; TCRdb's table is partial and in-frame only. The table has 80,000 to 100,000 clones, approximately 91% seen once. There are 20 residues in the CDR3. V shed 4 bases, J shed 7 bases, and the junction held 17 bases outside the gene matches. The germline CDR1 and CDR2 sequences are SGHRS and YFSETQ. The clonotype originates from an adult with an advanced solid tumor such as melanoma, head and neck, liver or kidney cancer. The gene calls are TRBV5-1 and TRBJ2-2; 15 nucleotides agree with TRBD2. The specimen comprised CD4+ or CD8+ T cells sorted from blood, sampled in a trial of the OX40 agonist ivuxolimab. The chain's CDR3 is CASSARIPSGTSGRNGELFF. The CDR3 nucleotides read TGCGCCAGCAGCGCCAGAATCCCGTCCGGGACTAGCGGGAGGAACGGGGAGCTGTTTTTT.